This T cell receptor beta chain was captured in a study of identical twins. Study observations and caveats: Fewer insertions marked abundant cord blood beta clonotypes; young adult naive trended weakly, memory not at all. Diverse VJ usage suggested most zero-insertion clonotypes were not invariant T cells.

Notes on this clonotype: Its antigen is currently unknown.

CDR3 length: 18 amino acids. Trimming took 1 base from V and 5 from J; bases not matched to a gene: 14. The germline gives CDR1 SNHLY, CDR2 FYNNEI. Via MiXCR, TCRdb re-called the 5' RACE reads, giving one row per CDR3 protein. The data show under 250,000 distinct CDR3 sequences, roughly 7.5% seen once. These data were likewise used in another study, on yellow fever vaccine responses in identical twins.

This TCR came from a woman under 30 in good health. This chain joins TRBV2 and TRBJ2-5; TRBD2 aligns across 9 bases. Source material: CD8+ T cells sorted from blood. The CDR3 sequence is CASSEGASGDYTGETQYF. CDR3 nucleotides: TGTGCCAGCAGTGAAGGGGCTAGCGGGGACTATACCGGGGAGACCCAGTACTTC.